A selection of T cell receptor beta chains follows, all from one sample in a study of shared clonotypes between healthy human individuals. Assay: immunoSEQ multiplex PCR; the TCRdb copy retains only in-frame clones and omits some. Here the sample spans about 800,000 clones, about 96% being singletons. The source material was naive CD8+ T cells sorted from blood. All receptors come from a man aged 25 to 40 in good health. Each CDR3 is given with its conserved first and last residue. The D gene is left open where the match is weak. Clone size, where shown, is once, few, many, or a class for clones that have expanded.

clone_size: NA; d_call: TRBD1; j_call: TRBJ2-1; v_call: TRBV19; cdr3_aa: CASSTLGQTAIEQFF; cdr3_nt: TGTGCCAGTAGTACGTTGGGACAGACGGCGATTGAGCAGTTCTTC
clone_size: NA; d_call: TRBD2; j_call: TRBJ2-1; v_call: TRBV7-8; cdr3_aa: CASSLFPLAGGSDEQFF; cdr3_nt: TGTGCCAGCAGCTTATTTCCACTAGCGGGAGGAAGTGATGAGCAGTTCTTC
clone_size: NA; d_call: NA; j_call: TRBJ2-5; v_call: TRBV7-7; cdr3_aa: CASSASGGDGETQYF; cdr3_nt: TGTGCTAGCAGCGCCTCCGGCGGGGACGGGGAGACCCAGTACTTC
clone_size: NA; d_call: TRBD1; j_call: TRBJ1-1; v_call: TRBV27; cdr3_aa: CASSLDTGTGGWGGTEAFF; cdr3_nt: TGTGCCAGCAGTTTAGACACCGGGACAGGGGGCTGGGGGGGAACTGAAGCTTTCTTT
clone_size: NA; d_call: NA; j_call: TRBJ2-3; v_call: TRBV7-6; cdr3_aa: CASSLAEDTQYF; cdr3_nt: TGTGCCAGCAGCTTAGCGGAGGATACGCAGTATTTT
clone_size: NA; d_call: NA; j_call: TRBJ2-7; v_call: TRBV6-5; cdr3_aa: CASSYSISGADEQYF; cdr3_nt: TGTGCCAGCAGTTACTCGATCTCAGGGGCAGACGAGCAGTACTTC
clone_size: NA; d_call: NA; j_call: TRBJ2-5; v_call: TRBV5-4; cdr3_aa: CASSNDGRTQYF; cdr3_nt: TGTGCCAGCAGCAACGATGGGCGGACCCAGTACTTC
clone_size: NA; d_call: TRBD2; j_call: TRBJ2-3; v_call: TRBV14; cdr3_aa: CASSQGLALPTDTQYF; cdr3_nt: TGTGCCAGCAGCCAAGGACTAGCTCTCCCCACAGATACGCAGTATTTT
clone_size: NA; d_call: TRBD2; j_call: TRBJ2-7; v_call: TRBV11-3; cdr3_aa: CASSSGLAREQYF; cdr3_nt: TGTGCCAGCAGCTCCGGACTAGCGAGGGAGCAGTACTTC
clone_size: NA; d_call: TRBD2; j_call: TRBJ2-7; v_call: TRBV13; cdr3_aa: CASSETSGTTYEQYF; cdr3_nt: TGTGCCAGCAGCGAGACTAGCGGTACCACCTACGAGCAGTACTTC
clone_size: once; d_call: NA; j_call: TRBJ2-3; v_call: TRBV28; cdr3_aa: CASSLWGRGVDTQYF; cdr3_nt: TGTGCCAGCAGTTTATGGGGGAGAGGTGTTGATACGCAGTATTTT
clone_size: NA; d_call: NA; j_call: TRBJ2-2; v_call: TRBV19; cdr3_aa: CASCWAGELFF; cdr3_nt: TGTGCCAGTTGCTGGGCCGGGGAGCTGTTTTTT
clone_size: NA; d_call: NA; j_call: TRBJ2-7; v_call: TRBV28; cdr3_aa: CASSLVYEQYF; cdr3_nt: TGTGCCAGCAGTTTAGTCTACGAGCAGTACTTC
clone_size: NA; d_call: NA; j_call: TRBJ2-3; v_call: TRBV4-3; cdr3_aa: CASSQASRSTDTQYF; cdr3_nt: TGCGCCAGCAGCCAAGCCTCTAGGAGCACAGATACGCAGTATTTT
clone_size: NA; d_call: NA; j_call: TRBJ2-7; v_call: TRBV11-2; cdr3_aa: CASSLGYREPLYEQYF; cdr3_nt: TGTGCCAGCAGCTTAGGGTATAGGGAACCCCTCTACGAGCAGTACTTC
clone_size: NA; d_call: TRBD2; j_call: TRBJ2-7; v_call: TRBV30; cdr3_aa: CAWSVLAGYEQYF; cdr3_nt: TGTGCCTGGAGTGTTTTAGCGGGATACGAGCAGTACTTC
clone_size: NA; d_call: NA; j_call: TRBJ1-1; v_call: TRBV29-1; cdr3_aa: CSVEEGRANTEAFF; cdr3_nt: TGCAGCGTTGAAGAAGGCAGGGCGAACACTGAAGCTTTCTTT
clone_size: NA; d_call: TRBD2; j_call: TRBJ2-1; v_call: TRBV28; cdr3_aa: CASSPGTSVYNEQFF; cdr3_nt: TGTGCCAGCAGCCCTGGGACTAGCGTATATAATGAGCAGTTCTTC
clone_size: NA; d_call: TRBD2; j_call: TRBJ2-3; v_call: TRBV7-9; cdr3_aa: CASSLSFGRGSHTDTQYF; cdr3_nt: TGTGCCAGCAGCTTAAGTTTCGGGAGGGGGTCCCACACAGATACGCAGTATTTT
clone_size: NA; d_call: TRBD2; j_call: TRBJ2-7; v_call: TRBV28; cdr3_aa: CASSAPLAGSSYEQYF; cdr3_nt: TGTGCCAGCAGTGCCCCACTAGCGGGAAGCTCCTACGAGCAGTACTTC
clone_size: NA; d_call: TRBD1; j_call: TRBJ2-3; v_call: TRBV4-1; cdr3_aa: CASSQESPGQSTDTQYF; cdr3_nt: TGCGCCAGCAGCCAAGAATCCCCGGGACAGAGCACAGATACGCAGTATTTT
clone_size: once; d_call: NA; j_call: TRBJ2-7; v_call: TRBV6-1; cdr3_aa: CASSEAVNSYEQYF; cdr3_nt: TGTGCCAGCAGTGAAGCGGTCAACTCCTACGAGCAGTACTTC
clone_size: once; d_call: NA; j_call: TRBJ2-7; v_call: TRBV5-6; cdr3_aa: CASSLVPRSYEQYF; cdr3_nt: TGTGCCAGCAGCTTGGTTCCCAGATCCTACGAGCAGTACTTC
clone_size: NA; d_call: TRBD1; j_call: TRBJ2-7; v_call: TRBV7-9; cdr3_aa: CASSSTRPDRGLFYEQYF; cdr3_nt: TGTGCCAGCAGCTCTACCCGCCCTGACAGGGGCCTCTTCTACGAGCAGTACTTC
clone_size: NA; d_call: NA; j_call: TRBJ2-7; v_call: TRBV7-9; cdr3_aa: CASSSPYTPERPTHYEQYF; cdr3_nt: TGTGCCAGCAGCTCCCCCTATACACCCGAACGACCAACACACTACGAGCAGTACTTC
clone_size: NA; d_call: NA; j_call: TRBJ2-3; v_call: TRBV2; cdr3_aa: CASIGVTDTQYF; cdr3_nt: TGTGCCAGCATAGGGGTGACAGATACGCAGTATTTT
clone_size: NA; d_call: NA; j_call: TRBJ2-2; v_call: TRBV7-9; cdr3_aa: CASSLGPGELFF; cdr3_nt: TGTGCCAGCAGCTTAGGTCCCGGGGAGCTGTTTTTT
clone_size: NA; d_call: TRBD1; j_call: TRBJ2-5; v_call: TRBV11-2; cdr3_aa: CASRSGQGAGETQYF; cdr3_nt: TGTGCCAGCAGATCGGGACAGGGGGCTGGGGAGACCCAGTACTTC
clone_size: NA; d_call: TRBD2; j_call: TRBJ2-7; v_call: TRBV5-6; cdr3_aa: CASSLFPGGSYEQYF; cdr3_nt: TGTGCCAGCAGCTTGTTCCCGGGAGGGTCCTACGAGCAGTACTTC
clone_size: once; d_call: NA; j_call: TRBJ1-1; v_call: TRBV27; cdr3_aa: CASRSLLNTEAFF; cdr3_nt: TGTGCCAGCAGGTCACTTTTGAACACTGAAGCTTTCTTT
clone_size: NA; d_call: NA; j_call: TRBJ2-1; v_call: TRBV6-5; cdr3_aa: CASSYLGAYNEQFF; cdr3_nt: TGTGCCAGCAGTTACCTAGGGGCCTACAATGAGCAGTTCTTC
clone_size: once; d_call: NA; j_call: TRBJ2-2; v_call: TRBV27; cdr3_aa: CASSFSGFTGELFF; cdr3_nt: TGTGCCAGCAGTTTCAGCGGGTTCACCGGGGAGCTGTTTTTT
clone_size: NA; d_call: NA; j_call: TRBJ1-2; v_call: TRBV9; cdr3_aa: CASSVDSNYGYTF; cdr3_nt: TGTGCCAGCAGCGTAGACAGCAACTATGGCTACACCTTC
clone_size: NA; d_call: NA; j_call: TRBJ1-3; v_call: TRBV4-3; cdr3_aa: CASSPSGTGSGNTIYF; cdr3_nt: TGCGCCAGCAGCCCCTCCGGGACGGGCTCTGGAAACACCATATATTTT
clone_size: NA; d_call: TRBD2; j_call: TRBJ2-3; v_call: TRBV5-6; cdr3_aa: CASSWGLAGVDTQYF; cdr3_nt: TGTGCCAGCAGCTGGGGACTAGCGGGAGTAGATACGCAGTATTTT
clone_size: NA; d_call: NA; j_call: TRBJ2-1; v_call: TRBV9; cdr3_aa: CASSVEAVKPSYEQFF; cdr3_nt: TGTGCCAGCAGCGTAGAGGCAGTCAAGCCCTCTTATGAGCAGTTCTTC
clone_size: NA; d_call: NA; j_call: TRBJ2-7; v_call: TRBV4-3; cdr3_aa: CASSQDLGYEQYF; cdr3_nt: TGCGCCAGCAGCCAAGATCTCGGCTACGAGCAGTACTTC
clone_size: NA; d_call: NA; j_call: TRBJ2-1; v_call: TRBV9; cdr3_aa: CASSASGSYNEQFF; cdr3_nt: TGTGCCAGCAGCGCTTCGGGATCTTACAATGAGCAGTTCTTC
clone_size: NA; d_call: NA; j_call: TRBJ1-2; v_call: TRBV7-9; cdr3_aa: CASGGLGYGYTF; cdr3_nt: TGTGCCAGCGGTGGATTAGGCTATGGCTACACCTTC
clone_size: NA; d_call: NA; j_call: TRBJ1-2; v_call: TRBV7-9; cdr3_aa: CASSLGGIDYGYTF; cdr3_nt: TGTGCCAGCAGCTTAGGGGGCATAGACTATGGCTACACCTTC
clone_size: NA; d_call: NA; j_call: TRBJ1-4; v_call: TRBV30; cdr3_aa: CAWSDLPGTPYF; cdr3_nt: TGTGCCTGGAGTGACCTACCGGGGACTCCTTACTTT
clone_size: NA; d_call: TRBD1; j_call: TRBJ2-7; v_call: TRBV5-1; cdr3_aa: CASSFKTGGYDEQYF; cdr3_nt: TGCGCCAGCAGCTTTAAGACAGGGGGCTATGACGAGCAGTACTTC
clone_size: NA; d_call: NA; j_call: TRBJ1-1; v_call: TRBV7-8; cdr3_aa: CASSSSGAGTEAFF; cdr3_nt: TGTGCCAGCAGCTCATCCGGGGCGGGGACTGAAGCTTTCTTT
clone_size: NA; d_call: TRBD1; j_call: TRBJ2-2; v_call: TRBV11-2; cdr3_aa: CASSLVGQGNTGELFF; cdr3_nt: TGTGCCAGCAGCTTGGTTGGACAGGGGAACACCGGGGAGCTGTTTTTT
clone_size: NA; d_call: TRBD2; j_call: TRBJ2-5; v_call: TRBV10-3; cdr3_aa: CAISEELAGGLSETQYF; cdr3_nt: TGTGCCATCAGTGAGGAACTAGCGGGAGGGCTTTCGGAGACCCAGTACTTC
clone_size: NA; d_call: TRBD1; j_call: TRBJ1-4; v_call: TRBV28; cdr3_aa: CASMTTGTVDEKLFF; cdr3_nt: TGTGCCAGCATGACGACCGGGACAGTCGATGAAAAACTGTTTTTT
clone_size: NA; d_call: TRBD2; j_call: TRBJ2-7; v_call: TRBV27; cdr3_aa: CASRGGVGAGEILYF; cdr3_nt: TGTGCCAGCAGGGGGGGAGTTGGAGCGGGAGAAATCCTGTACTTC
clone_size: once; d_call: NA; j_call: TRBJ1-1; v_call: TRBV7-8; cdr3_aa: CASSLVIGGQTEAFF; cdr3_nt: TGTGCCAGCAGCTTAGTGATCGGAGGGCAGACTGAAGCTTTCTTT
clone_size: NA; d_call: TRBD2; j_call: TRBJ2-1; v_call: TRBV10-3; cdr3_aa: CAILPASGVEQFF; cdr3_nt: TGTGCCATCCTCCCAGCCAGCGGGGTAGAGCAGTTCTTC
clone_size: NA; d_call: NA; j_call: TRBJ2-7; v_call: TRBV4-1; cdr3_aa: CASSQKDSTYEQYF; cdr3_nt: TGCGCCAGCAGCCAAAAAGACAGCACCTACGAGCAGTACTTC
clone_size: NA; d_call: TRBD1; j_call: TRBJ2-7; v_call: TRBV27; cdr3_aa: CATGIGFGYEQYF; cdr3_nt: TGTGCGACAGGGATTGGTTTTGGCTACGAGCAGTACTTC
clone_size: NA; d_call: NA; j_call: TRBJ2-7; v_call: TRBV5-6; cdr3_aa: CASRNTPGSSSYEQYF; cdr3_nt: TGTGCCAGCAGAAATACCCCAGGGTCTAGCTCCTACGAGCAGTACTTC
clone_size: NA; d_call: TRBD2; j_call: TRBJ2-7; v_call: TRBV27; cdr3_aa: CASSFGLAGAMYEQYF; cdr3_nt: TGTGCCAGCAGTTTCGGACTAGCGGGAGCTATGTACGAGCAGTACTTC
clone_size: NA; d_call: NA; j_call: TRBJ1-2; v_call: TRBV4-3; cdr3_aa: CASGKGGSSYGYTF; cdr3_nt: TGCGCCAGCGGCAAGGGGGGCAGCAGCTATGGCTACACCTTC